This T cell receptor (beta chain) originates from a study of shared clonotypes between healthy human individuals. General study results and limits: Of the naive CD4 clonotypes, around 4.9% were shared across a few donors.

J lost 5 bases, V lost 5 bases, and 14 bases had no gene match. Germline V gene data show CDR1 as MNHEY and CDR2 as SMNVEV (reference sequence). The CDR3 contains 16 residues. A remark on this clone: The antigen remains undetermined.

Only CD45RO-negative cells positively selected for CCR7 counted as naive CD8 cells, so terminally differentiated effector memory CD45RA+ cells were excluded. Every one of the donors was a Caucasian adult that lived in Nashville, Tennessee. Replicate PCRs run on sorted subsets employed approximately 200 ng DNA, around 31,000 T cell genomes. Profiling relied on immunoSEQ multiplex PCR, and the TCRdb table lists in-frame clones only, not all of them. The sample comprises over 750,000 clones, 90% to 98% of which are singletons, and less than 0.25% rests with the top ten. The sample was naive CD8+ T cells sorted from blood. The chain combines TRBV27 with TRBJ2-5; 7 bases are shared with TRBD1. The TCR was taken from a man aged 25-45 years in good health. CDR3 in amino acids: CASSPTTGDSGETQYF. The CDR3, as DNA: TGTGCCAGCAGTCCTACAACAGGGGATTCAGGGGAGACCCAGTACTTC.